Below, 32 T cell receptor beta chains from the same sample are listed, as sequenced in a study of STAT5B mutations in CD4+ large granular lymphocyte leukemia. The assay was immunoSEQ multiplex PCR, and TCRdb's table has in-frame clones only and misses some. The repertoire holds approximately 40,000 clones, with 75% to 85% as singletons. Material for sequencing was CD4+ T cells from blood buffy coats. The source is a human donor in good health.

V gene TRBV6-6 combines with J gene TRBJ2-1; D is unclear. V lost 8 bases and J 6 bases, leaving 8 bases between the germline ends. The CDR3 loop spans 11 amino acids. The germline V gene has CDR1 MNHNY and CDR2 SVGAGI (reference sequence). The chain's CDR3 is CASGTLNEQFF. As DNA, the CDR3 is TGTGCCAGCGGAACCCTCAATGAGCAGTTCTTC.

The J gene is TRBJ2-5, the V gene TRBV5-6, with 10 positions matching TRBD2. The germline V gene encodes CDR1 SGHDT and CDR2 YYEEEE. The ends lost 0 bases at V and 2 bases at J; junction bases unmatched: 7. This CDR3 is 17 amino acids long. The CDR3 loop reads CASSLGVSGRTQETQYF. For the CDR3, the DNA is TGTGCCAGCAGCTTGGGAGTTAGCGGGAGGACACAAGAGACCCAGTACTTC.

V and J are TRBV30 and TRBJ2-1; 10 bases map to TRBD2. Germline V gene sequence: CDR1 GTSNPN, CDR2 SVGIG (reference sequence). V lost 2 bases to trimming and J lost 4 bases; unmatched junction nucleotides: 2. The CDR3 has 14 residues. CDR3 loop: CAWSRTSGYNEQFF. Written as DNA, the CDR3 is TGTGCCTGGAGTAGGACTAGCGGATACAATGAGCAGTTCTTC. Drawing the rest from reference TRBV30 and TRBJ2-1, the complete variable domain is SQTIHQWPATLVQPVGSPLSLECTVEGTSNPNLYWYRQAAGRGLQLLFYSVGIGQISSEVPQNLSASRPQDRQFILSSKKLLLSDSGFYLCAWSRTSGYNEQFFGPGTRLTVL.

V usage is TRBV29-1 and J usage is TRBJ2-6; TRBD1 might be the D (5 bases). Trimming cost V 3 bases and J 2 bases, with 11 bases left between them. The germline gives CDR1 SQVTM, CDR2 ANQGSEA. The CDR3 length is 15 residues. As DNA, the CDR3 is TGCAGCGTTGAGCCAGGGATCGCTGGGGCCAACGTCCTGACTTTC. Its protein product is CSVEPGIAGANVLTF.

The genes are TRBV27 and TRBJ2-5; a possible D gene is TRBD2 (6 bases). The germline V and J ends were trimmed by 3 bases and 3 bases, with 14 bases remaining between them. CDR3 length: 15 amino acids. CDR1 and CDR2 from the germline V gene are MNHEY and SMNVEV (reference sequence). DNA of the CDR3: TGTGCCAGCAGTTTCTCCTTCCGGGGGAAAGAGACCCAGTACTTC. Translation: CASSFSFRGKETQYF.

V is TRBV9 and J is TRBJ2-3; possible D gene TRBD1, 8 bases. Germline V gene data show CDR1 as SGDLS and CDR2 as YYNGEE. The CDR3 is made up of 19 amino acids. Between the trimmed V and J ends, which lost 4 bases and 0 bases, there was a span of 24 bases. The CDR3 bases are TGTGCCAGCAGCCCCCAGGGGGCTAGCGGTTCATCTAGCACAGATACGCAGTATTTT. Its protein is CASSPQGASGSSSTDTQYF.

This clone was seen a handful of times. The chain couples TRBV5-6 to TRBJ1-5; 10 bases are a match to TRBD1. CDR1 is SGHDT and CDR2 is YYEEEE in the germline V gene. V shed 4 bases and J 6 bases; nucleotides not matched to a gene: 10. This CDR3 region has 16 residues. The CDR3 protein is CASSRKGQGRFQPQHF. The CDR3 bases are TGTGCCAGCAGCCGGAAGGGACAGGGGCGATTTCAGCCCCAGCATTTT.

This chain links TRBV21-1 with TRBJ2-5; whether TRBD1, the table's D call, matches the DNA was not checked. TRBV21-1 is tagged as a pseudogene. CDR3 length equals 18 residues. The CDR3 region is CASSPDGQGTTGQETQYF. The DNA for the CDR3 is TGTGCCAGCAGTCCCGACGGACAGGGGACAACAGGGCAAGAGACCCAGTACTTC.

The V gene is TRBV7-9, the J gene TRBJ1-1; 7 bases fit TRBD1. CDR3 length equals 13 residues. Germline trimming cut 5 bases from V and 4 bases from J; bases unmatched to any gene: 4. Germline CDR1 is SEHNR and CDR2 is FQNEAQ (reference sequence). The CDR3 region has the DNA TGTGCCAGCAGCCTTTCAGGGGGCACTGAAGCTTTCTTT. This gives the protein CASSLSGGTEAFF.

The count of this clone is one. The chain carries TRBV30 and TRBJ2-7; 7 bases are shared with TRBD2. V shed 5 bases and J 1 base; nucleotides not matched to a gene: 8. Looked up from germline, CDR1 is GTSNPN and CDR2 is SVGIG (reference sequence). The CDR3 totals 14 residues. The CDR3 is CAWGKRDYSYEQYF. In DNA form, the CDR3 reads TGTGCCTGGGGGAAACGGGACTATTCCTACGAGCAGTACTTC.

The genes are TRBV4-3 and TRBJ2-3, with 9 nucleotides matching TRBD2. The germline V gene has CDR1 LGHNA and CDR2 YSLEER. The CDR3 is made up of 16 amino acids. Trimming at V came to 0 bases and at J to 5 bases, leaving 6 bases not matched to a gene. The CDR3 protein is CASSQDWREGRDTQYF. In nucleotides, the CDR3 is TGCGCCAGCAGCCAAGATTGGCGGGAGGGCCGAGATACGCAGTATTTT.

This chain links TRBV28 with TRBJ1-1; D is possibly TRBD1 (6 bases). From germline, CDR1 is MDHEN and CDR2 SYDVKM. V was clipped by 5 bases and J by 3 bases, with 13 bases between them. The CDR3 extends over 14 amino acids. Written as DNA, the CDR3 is TGTGCCAGCAGTCTCGTCCAGGGGTACACTGAAGCTTTCTTT. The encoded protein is CASSLVQGYTEAFF.

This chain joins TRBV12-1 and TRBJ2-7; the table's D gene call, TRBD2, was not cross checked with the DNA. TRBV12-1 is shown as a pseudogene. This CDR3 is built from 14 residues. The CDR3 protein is CASSFGRRRYEQYF. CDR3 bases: TGTGCCAGCAGCTTTGGACGGAGGAGGTACGAGCAGTACTTC.

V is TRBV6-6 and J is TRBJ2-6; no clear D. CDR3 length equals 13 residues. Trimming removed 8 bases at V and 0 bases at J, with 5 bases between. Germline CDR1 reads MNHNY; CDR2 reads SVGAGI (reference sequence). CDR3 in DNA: TGTGCCAGCGGGTCCTCTGGGGCCAACGTCCTGACTTTC. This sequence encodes CASGSSGANVLTF.

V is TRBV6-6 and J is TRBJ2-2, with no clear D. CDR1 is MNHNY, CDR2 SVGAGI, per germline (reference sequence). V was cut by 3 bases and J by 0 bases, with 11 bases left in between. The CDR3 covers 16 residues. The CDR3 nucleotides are TGTGCCAGCAGTTATGATCCCGGCTCGAACACCGGGGAGCTGTTTTTT. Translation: CASSYDPGSNTGELFF.

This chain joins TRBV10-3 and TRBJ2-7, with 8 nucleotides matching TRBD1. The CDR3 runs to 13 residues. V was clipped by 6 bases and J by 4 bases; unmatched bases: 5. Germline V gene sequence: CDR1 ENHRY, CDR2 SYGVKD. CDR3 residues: CAIRQGQGYEQYF. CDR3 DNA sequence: TGTGCCATCAGGCAAGGACAGGGTTACGAGCAGTACTTC.

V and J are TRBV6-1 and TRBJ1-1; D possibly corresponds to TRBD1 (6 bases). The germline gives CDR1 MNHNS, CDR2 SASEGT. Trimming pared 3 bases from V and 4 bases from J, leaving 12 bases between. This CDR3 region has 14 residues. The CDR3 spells CASSDVGGITEAFF. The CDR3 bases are TGTGCCAGCAGTGATGTAGGGGGGATCACTGAAGCTTTCTTT.

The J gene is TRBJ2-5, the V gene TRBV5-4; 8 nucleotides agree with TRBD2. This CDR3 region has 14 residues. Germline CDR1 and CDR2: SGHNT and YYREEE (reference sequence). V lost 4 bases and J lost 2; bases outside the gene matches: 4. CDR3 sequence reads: CASSREGPQETQYF. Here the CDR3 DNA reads TGTGCCAGCAGCCGGGAGGGGCCGCAAGAGACCCAGTACTTC.

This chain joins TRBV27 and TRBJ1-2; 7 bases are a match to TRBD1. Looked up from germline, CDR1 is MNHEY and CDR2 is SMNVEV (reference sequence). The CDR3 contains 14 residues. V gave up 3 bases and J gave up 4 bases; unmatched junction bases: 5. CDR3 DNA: TGTGCCAGCAGTTTCCAGGGGGGGACCTATGGCTACACCTTC. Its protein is CASSFQGGTYGYTF.

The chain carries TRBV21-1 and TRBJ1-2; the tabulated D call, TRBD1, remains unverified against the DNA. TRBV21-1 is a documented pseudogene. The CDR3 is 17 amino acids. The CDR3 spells CASSKRRGVRGNYGYTF. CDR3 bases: TGTGCCAGCAGCAAGAGAAGGGGGGTCAGGGGGAACTATGGCTACACCTTC.

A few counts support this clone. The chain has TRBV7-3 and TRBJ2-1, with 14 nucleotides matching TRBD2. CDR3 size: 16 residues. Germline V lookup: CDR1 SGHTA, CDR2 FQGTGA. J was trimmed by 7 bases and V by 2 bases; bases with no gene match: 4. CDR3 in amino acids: CASSLEGTSGRNEQFF. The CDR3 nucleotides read TGTGCCAGCAGCTTAGAGGGGACTAGCGGGAGAAATGAGCAGTTCTTC.

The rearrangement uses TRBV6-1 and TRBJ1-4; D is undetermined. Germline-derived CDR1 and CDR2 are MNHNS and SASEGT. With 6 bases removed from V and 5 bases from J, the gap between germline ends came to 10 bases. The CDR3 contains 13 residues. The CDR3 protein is CASRRVYNEKLFF. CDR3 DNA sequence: TGTGCCAGCAGAAGAGTATACAATGAAAAACTGTTTTTT.

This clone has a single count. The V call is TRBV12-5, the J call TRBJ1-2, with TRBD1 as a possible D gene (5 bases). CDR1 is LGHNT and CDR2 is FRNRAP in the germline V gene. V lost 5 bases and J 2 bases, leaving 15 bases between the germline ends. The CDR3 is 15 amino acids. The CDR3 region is CASGVGLIKNYGYTF. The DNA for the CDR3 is TGTGCTAGTGGTGTGGGACTCATAAAGAACTATGGCTACACCTTC.

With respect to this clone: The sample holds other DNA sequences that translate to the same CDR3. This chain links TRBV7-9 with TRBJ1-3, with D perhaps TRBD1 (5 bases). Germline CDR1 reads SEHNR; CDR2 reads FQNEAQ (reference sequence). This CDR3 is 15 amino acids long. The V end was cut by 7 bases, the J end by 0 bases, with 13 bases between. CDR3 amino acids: CASITGRNSGNTIYF. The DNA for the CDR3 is TGTGCCAGCATCACAGGTCGTAACTCTGGAAACACCATATATTTT.

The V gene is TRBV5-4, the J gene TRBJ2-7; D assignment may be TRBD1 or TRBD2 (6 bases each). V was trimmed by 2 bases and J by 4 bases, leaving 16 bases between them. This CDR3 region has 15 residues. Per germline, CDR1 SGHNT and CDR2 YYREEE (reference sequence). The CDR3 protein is CASSLGGQGRYEQYF. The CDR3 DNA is TGTGCCAGCAGCTTAGGAGGGCAGGGGCGATACGAGCAGTACTTC.

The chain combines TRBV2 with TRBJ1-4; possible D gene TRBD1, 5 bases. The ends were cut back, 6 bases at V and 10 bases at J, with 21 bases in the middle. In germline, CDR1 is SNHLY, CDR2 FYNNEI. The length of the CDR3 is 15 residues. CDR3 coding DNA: TGTGCCAGCAGCGGGGGACGCACACTGGCGGGAAAACTGTTTTTT. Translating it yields CASSGGRTLAGKLFF.

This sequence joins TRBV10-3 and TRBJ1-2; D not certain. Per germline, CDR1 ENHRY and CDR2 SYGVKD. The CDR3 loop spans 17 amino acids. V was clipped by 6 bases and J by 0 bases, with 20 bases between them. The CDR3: CAISPPSGSTANYGYTF. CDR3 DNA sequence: TGTGCCATCAGCCCCCCCTCAGGTTCCACAGCTAACTATGGCTACACCTTC.

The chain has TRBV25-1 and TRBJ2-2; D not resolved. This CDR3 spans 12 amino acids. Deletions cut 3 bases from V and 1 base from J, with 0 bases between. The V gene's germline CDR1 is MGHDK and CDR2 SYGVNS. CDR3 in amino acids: CASSENTGELFF. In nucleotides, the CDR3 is TGTGCCAGCAGTGAGAACACCGGGGAGCTGTTTTTT.

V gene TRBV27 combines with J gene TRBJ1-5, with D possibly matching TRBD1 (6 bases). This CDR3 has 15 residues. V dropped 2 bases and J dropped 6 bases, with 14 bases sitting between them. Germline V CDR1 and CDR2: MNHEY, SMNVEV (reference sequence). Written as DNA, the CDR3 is TGTGCCAGCAGTTTAGGAACAGGGAAGGGTCAGCCCCAGCATTTT. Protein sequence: CASSLGTGKGQPQHF.

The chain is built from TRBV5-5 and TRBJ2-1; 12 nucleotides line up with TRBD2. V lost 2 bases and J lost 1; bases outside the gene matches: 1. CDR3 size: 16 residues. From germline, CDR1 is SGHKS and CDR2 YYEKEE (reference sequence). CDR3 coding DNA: TGTGCCAGCAGCTTAGGACTAGCGGGGTCCTACAATGAGCAGTTCTTC. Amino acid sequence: CASSLGLAGSYNEQFF.

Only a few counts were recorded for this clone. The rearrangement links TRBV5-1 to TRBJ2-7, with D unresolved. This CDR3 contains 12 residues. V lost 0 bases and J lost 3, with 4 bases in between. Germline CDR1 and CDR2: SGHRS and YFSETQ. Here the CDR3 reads CASSLGGYEQYF. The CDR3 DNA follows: TGCGCCAGCAGCTTGGGGGGCTACGAGCAGTACTTC.

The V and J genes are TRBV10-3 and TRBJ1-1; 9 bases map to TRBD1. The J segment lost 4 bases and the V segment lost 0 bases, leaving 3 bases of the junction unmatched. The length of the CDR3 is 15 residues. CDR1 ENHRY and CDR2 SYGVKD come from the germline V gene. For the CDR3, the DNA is TGTGCCATCAGTGAGTCGACAGGGGGGACCACTGAAGCTTTCTTT. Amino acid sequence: CAISESTGGTTEAFF.